Following are 12 T cell receptor beta chains from one sample sequenced in a study of PD-1 blockade in classical Hodgkin lymphoma. Measured with immunoSEQ multiplex PCR; TCRdb has only the in-frame clones, and not every one. The sample has 40,000 or so clones; 70% to 80% are singletons. Brentuximab vedotin exposure varied among the patients, all of whom had relapsed after autologous stem cell transplantation. The material was peripheral blood mononuclear cells (PBMCs), obtained at baseline. The receptors were gathered from a human donor with classical Hodgkin lymphoma.

This clone appeared once. The V call is TRBV2, the J call TRBJ2-3; D perhaps matches TRBD2 (6 bases). The CDR3 has 15 amino acids. Germline loops: CDR1 SNHLY, CDR2 FYNNEI. The ends were cut back, 4 bases at V and 2 bases at J, with 13 bases in the middle. CDR3 nucleotide sequence: TGTGCCAGCAGTGGGCGGGACCAGGACACAGATACGCAGTATTTT. It yields the protein CASSGRDQDTDTQYF.

This chain links TRBV6-7 with TRBJ2-1, with D possibly being TRBD1 (5 bases). TRBV6-7 is noted as an ORF with a role that remains uncertain. The ends were cut back, 6 bases at V and 0 bases at J, with 6 bases in the middle. CDR3 length equals 13 residues. CDR3 residues: CASRGVSYNEQFF. Here the CDR3 DNA reads TGTGCCAGCAGAGGGGTCTCCTACAATGAGCAGTTCTTC.

By sample fraction, this clone is medium-sized. This chain links TRBV4-1 with TRBJ1-2; D gene ambiguous. V was trimmed by 4 bases and J by 7 bases, leaving 13 bases between them. CDR1 MGHRA and CDR2 YSYEKL come from the germline V gene. This CDR3 has 13 residues. The CDR3 coding sequence is TGCGCCAGCAGCCGAGGACCTAGCGGTGGCTACACCTTC. Its translation is CASSRGPSGGYTF.

V usage is TRBV19 and J usage is TRBJ2-1, with D possibly TRBD1 on 6 matching bases. V was shortened by 6 bases and J by 7 bases, with 16 bases between the two germline ends. Germline V lookup: CDR1 LNHDA, CDR2 SQIVND (reference sequence). The CDR3 is made up of 14 amino acids. CDR3 sequence: CASSQAHRVNEQFF. The CDR3 coding sequence is TGTGCCAGTAGCCAAGCGCACAGGGTAAATGAGCAGTTCTTC.

The chain couples TRBV6-1 to TRBJ1-2; TRBD1 matches at 9 bases. V trimming: 2 bases; J trimming: 6 bases; junction bases outside the gene matches: 4. This CDR3 is 14 amino acids long. The germline V gene encodes CDR1 MNHNS and CDR2 SASEGT. CDR3 region: CASSESRTGDGYTF. CDR3 DNA sequence: TGTGCCAGCAGTGAATCCAGGACAGGGGATGGCTACACCTTC.

The rearrangement links TRBV4-3 to TRBJ2-6; D gene unclear. V was trimmed by 0 bases and J by 0 bases, leaving 6 bases between them. The V gene's germline CDR1 is LGHNA and CDR2 YSLEER. The CDR3 spans 16 residues. The CDR3 loop is CASSQDLISGANVLTF. In nucleotides, the CDR3 is TGCGCCAGCAGCCAAGATCTAATCTCTGGGGCCAACGTCCTGACTTTC.

The rearrangement joins TRBV7-9 to TRBJ2-5, with D maybe TRBD2 (5 bases). This CDR3 has 14 amino acids. V dropped 1 base and J dropped 5 bases, with 11 bases sitting between them. Germline V lookup: CDR1 SEHNR, CDR2 FQNEAQ (reference sequence). The CDR3 DNA follows: TGTGCCAGCAGCTTAGGTGCAGGCGGGGAGACCCAGTACTTC. This codes for CASSLGAGGETQYF.

The chain is built from TRBV5-8 and TRBJ1-5; D ambiguous. Trimming shortened V by 4 bases and J by 5 bases, and 19 bases separated the two germline ends. The CDR3 is made up of 16 amino acids. The germline V gene encodes CDR1 SGHTS and CDR2 YDEGEE. The CDR3 DNA is TGTGCCAGCAGCCCAATCGGTGGGTTGGTGGATCAGCCCCAGCATTTT. It is translated as CASSPIGGLVDQPQHF.

This clone came up a few times. The gene calls are TRBV7-9 and TRBJ2-1; TRBD2 matches at 15 bases. J was trimmed by 9 bases and V by 4 bases; bases with no gene match: 7. CDR3 length: 16 residues. In germline, CDR1 is SEHNR, CDR2 FQNEAQ (reference sequence). The CDR3 loop is CASSYGTSGRLAEQFF. DNA of the CDR3: TGTGCCAGCAGCTACGGGACTAGCGGGAGGTTGGCTGAGCAGTTCTTC.

This clone was seen only once. The chain has TRBV4-1 and TRBJ2-7, with 9 bases identical to TRBD2. CDR1 and CDR2 (germline): MGHRA, YSYEKL. The V and J ends lost 5 bases and 2 bases, in that order; junction bases with no gene match: 10. The CDR3 loop spans 16 amino acids. For the CDR3, the DNA is TGCGCCAGCAGCTTCCGTCGGGCGGGAGGGACCTACGAGCAGTACTTC. This translates into CASSFRRAGGTYEQYF.

The chain employs TRBV5-1 and TRBJ2-5; TRBD2 is a possible D gene (6 bases). The CDR3 sequence is 14 residues long. V was clipped by 5 bases and J by 3 bases, with 14 bases between them. Germline CDR1 and CDR2: SGHRS and YFSETQ. The CDR3 loop reads CASRGGEGEETQYF. CDR3 coding DNA: TGCGCCAGCAGGGGGGGAGAAGGTGAAGAGACCCAGTACTTC.

This clone was seen once. The rearrangement joins TRBV15 to TRBJ2-2; D is unresolved. The CDR3 sequence is 16 residues long. The V and J ends lost 1 base and 3 bases respectively, with 12 bases between them. Germline assignment: CDR1 LNHNV and CDR2 YYDKDF (reference sequence). CDR3 bases: TGTGCCACCAGCAGAGTTGTCAGTCCTCACACCGGGGAGCTGTTTTTT. This sequence encodes CATSRVVSPHTGELFF.